A selection of T cell receptor beta chains follows, all from one sample in a study of metastatic and nonmetastatic thyroid tumors. Using MiXCR, TCRdb re-called clones from the PCR reads. Of some 20,000 clones listed, about 30% are singletons. Material for sequencing was adjacent normal tissue. The origin of the receptors is a female donor with papillary thyroid cancer or a benign thyroid nodule (not recorded which). Some clones in this sample may be carry-over from other donors' samples. Both conserved end residues are part of each CDR3. A D gene is named only where the DNA matches it firmly. Clone size is not always given. Where it is, it says once, few, many or a class for expanded clones.

>few|NA|TRBV6-1|TRBJ1-1
TGTGCCAGTTCGATGACGAGAACTGAAGCTTTCTTT
CASSMTRTEAFF
>many|NA|TRBV27|TRBJ2-1
TGTGCCAGCAGTTTTAAGGGGGTGAGAGGGGAGCAGTTCTTC
CASSFKGVRGEQFF
>NA|NA|TRBV11-2|TRBJ2-5
TGTGCCAGCAGCTTACGGCAAGAGACCCAGTACTTC
CASSLRQETQYF
>NA|TRBD2|TRBV5-1|TRBJ2-2
TGCGCCAGCAGTCTAGCGGGAGGGGGCACCTGGGAGCTGTTTTTT
CASSLAGGGTWELFF
>NA|TRBD1|TRBV11-1|TRBJ2-3
TGTGCCAGCAGCTCAGGGAATGGACAGGGCGCCGCAGATACGCAGTATTTT
CASSSGNGQGAADTQYF
>few|NA|TRBV30|TRBJ2-3
TGTGCCTGGAGAAGTCCGGGAGAGGCAGATACGCAGTATTTT
CAWRSPGEADTQYF
>NA|NA|TRBV27|TRBJ2-3
TGTGCCAGCAGGAAAGTTGGGGGCACAGATACGCAGTATTTT
CASRKVGGTDTQYF
>NA|TRBD2|TRBV12-3/TRBV12-4|TRBJ2-1
TGTGCCAGCAGCCACAGCGGGGGGTTTGCCTACAATGAGCAGTTCTTC
CASSHSGGFAYNEQFF
>many|NA|TRBV5-4|TRBJ1-2
TGTGCCAGCAGCTTGCTCCCCGGTGATTATGGCTACACCTTC
CASSLLPGDYGYTF
>medium-sized|NA|TRBV6-1|TRBJ1-2
TGTGCCAGCAGTCCGGGAGGGGGCTATGGCTACACCTTC
CASSPGGGYGYTF
>NA|NA|TRBV6-1|TRBJ1-1
TGTGCCAGCAGTGAAGGCCAGGAAAACACTGAAGCTTTCTTT
CASSEGQENTEAFF
>many|NA|TRBV13|TRBJ2-1
TGTGCCAGCAGCTTAGGGCGGGGTTGGGAGTTCTTC
CASSLGRGWEFF
>few|NA|TRBV6-2/TRBV6-3|TRBJ1-4
TGTGCCAGCCCCCGGCCGAATGAAAAACTGTTTTTT
CASPRPNEKLFF
>NA|TRBD1|TRBV5-1|TRBJ1-4
TGCGCCAGCAGCTTATCTCAGGGGGGCGAAAAACTGTTTTTT
CASSLSQGGEKLFF
>once|NA|TRBV18|TRBJ1-6
TGTGCCAGCTCACCTGAACAGGGTACCGAGTCACCCCTCCACTTT
CASSPEQGTESPLHF
>many|NA|TRBV5-6|TRBJ2-3
TGTGCCAGCAGCTTGGACAGGGAGACAGATACGCAGTATTTT
CASSLDRETDTQYF
>few|NA|TRBV28|TRBJ2-7
TGTGCCAGCAGGTCGGGGTCCGACTCCTACGAGCAGTACTTC
CASRSGSDSYEQYF
>NA|TRBD2|TRBV5-1|TRBJ2-3
TGCGCCAGCAGCTTGGCCGCGGGAGGGCTCACAGATACGCAGTATTTT
CASSLAAGGLTDTQYF
>NA|TRBD1|TRBV28|TRBJ1-2
TGTGCCAGCAGCCCGACAGGGTATGGCTACACCTTC
CASSPTGYGYTF
>many|NA|TRBV14|TRBJ2-6
TGTGCCAGCAGCCAAGGGGTCGGGCTCTCTGGGGCCAACGTCCTGACTTTC
CASSQGVGLSGANVLTF
>NA|NA|TRBV6-1|TRBJ2-1
TGTGCCAGCAGTGAAGCGCGCAACTCCTACAATGAGCAGTTCTTC
CASSEARNSYNEQFF
>many|TRBD1|TRBV28|TRBJ1-4
TGTGCCATCGTACAGGGGGAAGGCTCCGCAACTAATGAAAAACTGTTTTTT
CAIVQGEGSATNEKLFF
>NA|TRBD1|TRBV6-1|TRBJ2-3
TGTGCCAGCAGTGGCACCGGGACAGAGAGCACAGATACGCAGTATTTT
CASSGTGTESTDTQYF
>few|NA|TRBV28|TRBJ1-6
TGTGCCAGCAGTCCCCCCAGGGGTGCCCTCCACTTT
CASSPPRGALHF
>NA|NA|TRBV18|TRBJ2-1
TGTGCCAGCTCACCAGGGCTAGATAATGAGCAGTTCTTC
CASSPGLDNEQFF
>many|TRBD1|TRBV18|TRBJ1-1
TGTGCCAGCTCGCGGGACAGAATCAACACTGAAGCTTTCTTT
CASSRDRINTEAFF
>few|NA|TRBV19|TRBJ1-1
TGTGCCAGTAGTATTGAGGGGGATCGAGAAGCTTTCTTT
CASSIEGDREAFF
>NA|TRBD1|TRBV4-1|TRBJ2-2
TGCGCCAGCAGCCACCCGGGACAGGGAGAGACCGGGGAGCTGTTTTTT
CASSHPGQGETGELFF
>NA|TRBD1|TRBV12-3/TRBV12-4|TRBJ2-7
TGTGCCAGCAGTTTCCCTCGGGACAGGGGCGACGAGCAGTACTTC
CASSFPRDRGDEQYF
>NA|TRBD2|TRBV15|TRBJ2-2
TGTGCCACCAGCAGAGATCGGTCTGGGACTACCGACACCGGGGAGCTGTTTTTT
CATSRDRSGTTDTGELFF
>few|NA|TRBV6-2/TRBV6-3|TRBJ1-6
TGTGCCAGCATGGACCGGGACAAGCGCGGCTTGAATTCACCCCTCCACTTT
CASMDRDKRGLNSPLHF
>few|NA|TRBV7-9|TRBJ2-7
TGTGCCAGCAGCTTAGATACCTACGAGCAGTACTTC
CASSLDTYEQYF
>NA|NA|TRBV2|TRBJ1-2
TGTGCCAGTAATGGGGGGGAGGGCTATTGCTACACCTTC
CASNGGEGYCYTF
>NA|TRBD2|TRBV11-2|TRBJ2-1
TGTGCCAGCAGCCCCCTTGGGGCTAGCGGGAGCGGTGAGCAGTTCTTC
CASSPLGASGSGEQFF
>many|TRBD1|TRBV9|TRBJ1-1
TGTGCCAGCACCGCAGGGGGCGCGGACACTGAAGCTTTCTTT
CASTAGGADTEAFF
>NA|TRBD1|TRBV2|TRBJ1-2
TGTGCCAGCAGAAACGGACAGGGATCCTACGGCTACACCTTC
CASRNGQGSYGYTF
>many|NA|TRBV11-2|TRBJ2-4
TGTGCCAGCAGCCTACGAGGCCGAGGGGCAAGGAACATTCAGTACTTC
CASSLRGRGARNIQYF
>once|TRBD1|TRBV11-3|TRBJ1-2
TGTGCCAGCAGCTTATCGGGACAGGGATTGGGAGGCTACACCTTC
CASSLSGQGLGGYTF
>NA|TRBD2|TRBV6-1|TRBJ2-1
TGTGCCAGCGGCGTAGCGGGAGTTATGAATGAGCAGTTCTTC
CASGVAGVMNEQFF
>NA|TRBD2|TRBV18|TRBJ2-1
TGTGCCAGCTCACCACGAAGCGGGAGTTACAATGAGCAGTTCTTC
CASSPRSGSYNEQFF
>NA|TRBD2|TRBV20-1|TRBJ2-1
TGCAGTGCTTTTACTAGCGGTATATCCTACAATGAGCAGTTTTTC
CSAFTSGISYNEQFF
>NA|TRBD1|TRBV7-9|TRBJ1-1
TGTGCCAGCAGCGAGGGACAGGGACTGAACACTGAAGCTTTCTTT
CASSEGQGLNTEAFF
>many|NA|TRBV9|TRBJ2-6
TGTGCCAGCAGCGTACTTGGGGGGTTCTCTGGGGCCAACGTCCTGACTTTC
CASSVLGGFSGANVLTF
>medium-sized|NA|TRBV7-2|TRBJ2-2
TGTGCCAGCAGCTTAAAAGCTCCTGGGGAGCTGTTTTTT
CASSLKAPGELFF
>many|NA|TRBV28|TRBJ2-4
TGTGCCAGCAGTTACGGTCAAACCAAAAACATTCAGTACTTC
CASSYGQTKNIQYF
>many|TRBD2|TRBV9|TRBJ2-1
TGTGCCAGCAGCGCAAGCGGGGGGCCGAACAATGAGCAGTTCTTC
CASSASGGPNNEQFF
>NA|NA|TRBV6-1|TRBJ1-3
TGTGCCAGCAGCGGGGGTTCCTGGATCAGTAACACCATATATTTT
CASSGGSWISNTIYF
>few|NA|TRBV2|TRBJ1-4
TGTGCCAGCAGTGAAGCTCCGGGTGAAGTTGAAAAACTGTTTTTT
CASSEAPGEVEKLFF
>once|NA|TRBV15|TRBJ2-5
TGTGCCACCAGCGTAGGAATCCAAGAGACCCAGTACTTC
CATSVGIQETQYF
>NA|NA|TRBV28|TRBJ2-1
TGTGCGAGCAGTTTGTCGTCAGGGTTCGCCAAAGATCAGTTCTTC
CASSLSSGFAKDQFF
>NA|TRBD2|TRBV3-1|TRBJ2-1
TGTGCCAGCAGCCAAGATCCCGCCCCAGCGGGAGGGATTGGTGAGCAGTTCTTC
CASSQDPAPAGGIGEQFF
>few|NA|TRBV12-3/TRBV12-4|TRBJ2-1
TGTGCCAGCAGTTCGAACGCTTACAATGAGCAGTTCTTC
CASSSNAYNEQFF
>NA|NA|TRBV20-1|TRBJ2-7
TGCAGTGCGCTATCCGGGACTGGAGCCTACGAGCAGTACTTC
CSALSGTGAYEQYF